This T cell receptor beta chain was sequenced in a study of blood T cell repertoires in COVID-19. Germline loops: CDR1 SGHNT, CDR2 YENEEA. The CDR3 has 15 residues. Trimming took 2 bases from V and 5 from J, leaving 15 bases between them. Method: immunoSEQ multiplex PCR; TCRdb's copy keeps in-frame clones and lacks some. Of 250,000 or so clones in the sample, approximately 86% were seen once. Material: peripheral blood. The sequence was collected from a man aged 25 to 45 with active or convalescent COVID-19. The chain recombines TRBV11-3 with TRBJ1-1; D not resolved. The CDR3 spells CASSLSSTAGTEAFF. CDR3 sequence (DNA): TGTGCCAGCAGCTTATCCAGTACAGCGGGGACTGAAGCTTTCTTT.